Each of the 27 T cell receptor beta chains below was sequenced from the same sample in a study of T cell repertoires in cytomegalovirus infection. Their target antigens are unknown. TCRdb redid the calling of the reads with MiXCR, one entry per CDR3 protein. In the table there are some 560,000 distinct CDR3 sequences, 40% of which are singletons. The sample in question was cultured PBMCs, obtained from culture after CMV antigen stimulation. The receptors were gathered from a human donor in good health (CMV status not recorded). Some clones in this sample may be carry-over from other donors' samples.

The chain is built from TRBV4-3 and TRBJ2-7; maybe TRBD1 (6 bases). Germline CDR1 and CDR2: LGHNA and YSLEER. Trimming removed 1 base from V and 0 bases from J, with 13 bases in between. This CDR3 contains 16 residues. The CDR3 DNA follows: TGCGCCAGCAGCCAAGCTGAGACAGGAGACTCCTACGAGCAGTACTTC. This sequence encodes CASSQAETGDSYEQYF.

The chain carries TRBV6-2 or TRBV6-3 and TRBJ2-1; no firm D call. The V end was cut by 3 bases, the J end by 4 bases, with 10 bases between. The CDR3 is made up of 14 amino acids. Germline-derived CDR1 and CDR2 are MNHEY and SVGEGT. This CDR3 is CASSYNKGYNEQFF. The CDR3, as DNA: TGTGCCAGCAGTTATAACAAGGGTTACAATGAGCAGTTCTTC.

This clonotype occurred many times. One end of the junction varies from germline; a read error may be responsible. V and J are TRBV7-6 and TRBJ2-5; 11 bases match TRBD2. Germline CDR1 is SGHVS and CDR2 is FNYEAQ. The CDR3 is 18 amino acids. The CDR3 loop is CASSLASVAGGTQGTQYF. CDR3 nucleotide sequence: TGTGCCAGCAGCTTAGCGAGCGTAGCGGGAGGGACCCAAGGGACCCAGTACTTC.

The chain combines TRBV6-1 with TRBJ2-1; 8 nucleotides line up with TRBD2. This CDR3 is 13 amino acids long. Germline CDR1 and CDR2: MNHNS and SASEGT. Trimming at V came to 0 bases and at J to 14 bases, leaving 6 bases not matched to a gene. This CDR3 is CASSEAGGTRKFF. CDR3 DNA sequence: TGTGCCAGCAGTGAAGCGGGTGGGACTAGAAAGTTCTTC.

The V call is TRBV11-2, the J call TRBJ2-2, with 9 bases aligning to TRBD2. The CDR3 is 15 residues long. Germline loops: CDR1 SGHAT, CDR2 FQNNGV. V was pared by 5 bases and J by 5 bases, with 6 bases of the junction left unmatched. The CDR3 DNA is TGTGCCAGCAGCCTCGGGACTAGCAGAACCGGGGAGCTGTTTTTT. Amino acid sequence: CASSLGTSRTGELFF.

This clonotype was picked up a small number of times. The chain joins TRBV20-1 to TRBJ2-1; 7 bases agree with TRBD2. J gave up 5 bases and V 6 bases, and 13 bases lay outside the gene matches. CDR1 and CDR2 from the germline V gene are DFQATT and SNEGSKA (reference sequence). CDR3 size: 15 residues. The CDR3 DNA reads as TGCAGTGCCCCTAACCCGGGACTAACACACAATGAGCAGTTCTTC. It encodes CSAPNPGLTHNEQFF.

The chain recombines TRBV7-9 with TRBJ1-2; D is perhaps TRBD1 (5 bases). There are 15 residues in the CDR3. Germline-derived CDR1 and CDR2 are SEHNR and FQNEAQ (reference sequence). Trimming stripped 3 bases from V and 3 bases from J, with 14 bases between. CDR3 sequence: CASSLGDEPYYGYTF. The CDR3 DNA follows: TGTGCCAGCAGCTTGGGGGACGAACCTTACTATGGCTACACCTTC.

The rearrangement joins TRBV6-5 to TRBJ2-7, with 11 bases that match TRBD2. Germline assignment: CDR1 MNHEY and CDR2 SVGAGI. This CDR3 spans 14 amino acids. The J segment lost 2 bases and the V segment lost 5 bases, leaving 2 bases of the junction unmatched. CDR3 bases: TGTGCCAGCAGTGAACTAGCGGGGGCCTACGAGCAGTACTTC. This translates into CASSELAGAYEQYF.

The chain recombines TRBV4-3 with TRBJ2-5; unclear D gene. Trimming left V 0 bases short and J 0 bases short, with 14 bases between. The CDR3 contains 17 residues. Per germline, CDR1 LGHNA and CDR2 YSLEER. Here the CDR3 DNA reads TGCGCCAGCAGCCAAGATTTGGCCGACATAAACCAAGAGACCCAGTACTTC. Translating gives CASSQDLADINQETQYF.

This chain uses TRBV7-2 with TRBJ2-5; D may match TRBD1 or TRBD2 (5 bases each). Trimming pared 1 base from V and 7 bases from J, leaving 13 bases between. CDR1 and CDR2 from the germline V gene are SGHTA and FQGNSA. This CDR3 contains 14 residues. The chain's CDR3 is CASSLVIRDGTQYF. Here the CDR3 DNA reads TGTGCCAGCAGCTTAGTCATCAGGGACGGGACCCAGTACTTC.

The chain carries TRBV12-3 or TRBV12-4 and TRBJ1-1; possibly TRBD1 for D (5 bases). Trimming shortened V by 4 bases and J by 6 bases, and 12 bases separated the two germline ends. CDR3 length: 13 amino acids. CDR3 coding DNA: TGTGCCAGCAGTTGGGGCCTAAAGGCTGAAGCTTTCTTT. Its translation: CASSWGLKAEAFF.

This clonotype was seen a few times. The CDR3 here is CASRGAGGPWQYF. CDR3 DNA: TGTGCCTCCAGGGGAGCGGGAGGGCCCTGGCAGTACTTC. The gene calls are TRBV27 and TRBJ2-7, with 10 nucleotides matching TRBD2. Germline CDR1 reads MNHEY; CDR2 reads SMNVEV (reference sequence). Losses at the gene ends were 11 bases for V and 9 bases for J; bases not matched to a gene: 13. The CDR3 extends over 13 amino acids.

This clonotype has just a few counts. This chain joins TRBV19 and TRBJ1-5, with D unclear. V shed 3 bases and J shed 0 bases, with 9 bases lying between them. Germline CDR1 is LNHDA and CDR2 is SQIVND (reference sequence). The length of the CDR3 is 15 residues. The DNA for the CDR3 is TGTGCCAGTAGTATTGCAGACTATAGCAATCAGCCCCAGCATTTT. Translation: CASSIADYSNQPQHF.

This clonotype showed up just a few times. The rearrangement joins TRBV24-1 to TRBJ1-5; D not resolved. There are 14 residues in the CDR3. Trimming pared 1 base from V and 4 bases from J, leaving 7 bases between. Germline-derived CDR1 and CDR2 are KGHDR and SFDVKD. As DNA, the CDR3 is TGTGCCACCAGTGATTTTACCAGAAATCAGCCCCAGCATTTT. It is translated as CATSDFTRNQPQHF.

The chain has TRBV9 and TRBJ1-5; D ambiguous. This CDR3 region has 14 residues. Germline values: CDR1 SGDLS, CDR2 YYNGEE. V shed 3 bases and J shed 0 bases, with 7 bases lying between them. The CDR3, as DNA: TGTGCCAGCAGCGACGCGCATAGCAATCAGCCCCAGCATTTT. It is translated as CASSDAHSNQPQHF.

In this sample, this clonotype turned up many times. The V call is TRBV7-6, the J call TRBJ2-1; D may be TRBD2 (5 bases). Trimming cost V 1 base and J 4 bases, with 17 bases left between them. The CDR3 sequence is 17 residues long. Germline V gene sequence: CDR1 SGHVS, CDR2 FNYEAQ. The CDR3 loop is CASSLGRNGPSYNEQFF. The DNA of the CDR3 is TGTGCCAGCAGCTTAGGGAGGAACGGACCCAGTTACAATGAGCAGTTCTTC.

This clonotype was counted once. One junction end does not reproduce the germline sequence, and a read error may be involved. The V and J genes are TRBV7-2 and TRBJ1-2, with TRBD1 identical over 7 bases. CDR3 length equals 16 residues. The germline V gene encodes CDR1 SGHTA and CDR2 FQGNSA. The CDR3 loop is CASSLRGTATNYGYSF. The CDR3 DNA follows: TGTGCCAGCAGCTTACGAGGGACAGCGACTAACTATGGCTACTCCTTC. The entire variable domain, with the rest obtained from reference TRBV7-2 and TRBJ1-2, is as follows: GAGVSQSPSNKVTEKGKDVELRCDPISGHTALYWYRQSLGQGLEFLIYFQGNSAPDKSGLPSDRFSAERTGGSVSTLTIQRTQQEDSAVYLCASSLRGTATNYGYSFGSGTRLTVV.

This chain links TRBV19 with TRBJ2-6, with D possibly being TRBD1 or TRBD2 (5 bases each). Germline V lookup: CDR1 LNHDA, CDR2 SQIVND (reference sequence). Trimming cost V 6 bases and J 2 bases, with 8 bases left between them. The CDR3 length is 14 residues. The CDR3 DNA reads TGTGCCAGTAGAGAGGGGACTGGGGCCAACGTCCTGACTTTC. It specifies CASREGTGANVLTF.

The CDR3 coding sequence is TGTGCCAGCACCACCCGACTAGACCAGGATACGCAGTATTTT. This gives the protein CASTTRLDQDTQYF. This chain connects TRBV6-2 or TRBV6-3 to TRBJ2-3, with D possibly being TRBD2 (6 bases). Germline values: CDR1 MNHEY, CDR2 SVGEGT. The V gene lost 7 bases and the J gene lost 6 bases, with 17 bases spanning the gap. The CDR3 sequence is 14 residues long.

This clonotype was seen a few times. The chain employs TRBV19 and TRBJ1-1; D gene unclear. The CDR3 covers 15 residues. Trimming removed 5 bases from V and 3 bases from J, with 16 bases in between. Looked up from germline, CDR1 is LNHDA and CDR2 is SQIVND (reference sequence). CDR3 DNA sequence: TGTGCCAGTAGTCCGGGGAAACGAGTAGACACTGAAGCTTTCTTT. Translation: CASSPGKRVDTEAFF.

The chain couples TRBV20-1 to TRBJ2-5; D gene uncertain. Germline V gives CDR1 DFQATT, CDR2 SNEGSKA (reference sequence). This CDR3 is 14 amino acids long. V lost 0 bases and J lost 2, with 10 bases in between. CDR3 sequence reads: CSARDQTLQETQYF. CDR3 bases: TGCAGTGCTAGAGATCAGACCCTACAAGAGACCCAGTACTTC.

There are a few counts of this clonotype. CDR3 amino acids: CASSLEHTVNTEAFF. DNA for the CDR3: TGTGCCAGCAGCTTAGAGCATACAGTGAACACTGAAGCTTTCTTT. The rearrangement links TRBV7-8 to TRBJ1-1; D gene ambiguous. Germline V CDR1 and CDR2: SGHVS, FQNEAQ. Trimming cost V 1 base and J 0 bases, with 9 bases left between them. This CDR3 has 15 amino acids.

In DNA, the CDR3 is TGTGCCACCAGTCCAGCGGGAGGAAGTGCAGATACGCAGTATTTT. This gives the protein CATSPAGGSADTQYF. The V and J genes are TRBV5-5 and TRBJ2-3, with TRBD2 identical over 9 bases. Germline loops: CDR1 SGHKS, CDR2 YYEKEE (reference sequence). The CDR3 runs to 15 residues. The trim removed 9 bases at V and 4 bases at J, leaving 12 bases unmatched.

V gene TRBV11-2 combines with J gene TRBJ1-1; 8 nucleotides line up with TRBD1. This CDR3 is 14 amino acids long. V dropped 5 bases and J dropped 4; count of bases not matched to a gene: 6. Germline CDR1 is SGHAT and CDR2 is FQNNGV. The CDR3 nucleotides are TGTGCCAGCAGCGCATCAGGGGGCTTCACTGAAGCTTTCTTT. Translated, it gives CASSASGGFTEAFF.

The chain joins TRBV7-2 to TRBJ2-1; 9 bases match TRBD2. Germline lookup yields CDR1 SGHTA and CDR2 FQGNSA. The CDR3 runs 16 residues. V dropped 1 base and J dropped 4; count of bases not matched to a gene: 5. The CDR3 sequence: CASSLGAGGFYNEQFF. The CDR3 DNA sequence: TGTGCCAGCAGCTTAGGAGCGGGAGGATTTTACAATGAGCAGTTCTTC.

This clonotype occurred many times. The CDR3 loop is CASSLYSGGLKNIQYF. For the CDR3, the DNA is TGTGCCAGCAGCTTATATAGCGGGGGGCTTAAGAACATTCAGTACTTC. The J gene is TRBJ2-4, the V gene TRBV7-2; 10 bases fit TRBD2. The germline V gene has CDR1 SGHTA and CDR2 FQGNSA. V was pared by 2 bases and J by 7 bases, with 8 bases of the junction left unmatched. The CDR3 is 16 amino acids.

The chain joins TRBV7-2 to TRBJ2-2; a possible D gene is TRBD1 (5 bases). Germline V gene lookup returns CDR1 SGHTA and CDR2 FQGNSA. The CDR3 spans 14 residues. V lost 3 bases, J lost 4 bases, and 9 bases lay in between. Here the CDR3 reads CASSFIRATGELFF. In DNA, the CDR3 is TGTGCCAGCAGCTTTATCAGGGCCACCGGGGAGCTGTTTTTT. The variable domain in full, with the rest retrieved from reference TRBV7-2 and TRBJ2-2, is GAGVSQSPSNKVTEKGKDVELRCDPISGHTALYWYRQSLGQGLEFLIYFQGNSAPDKSGLPSDRFSAERTGGSVSTLTIQRTQQEDSAVYLCASSFIRATGELFFGEGSRLTVL.